This T cell receptor (beta chain) was recovered during a study of T-cell memory formation after mild COVID-19. Study outcomes and limitations: Clonal second-wave expansions that peaked on day 37 had unconfirmed SARS-CoV-2 specificity.

This clonotype was picked up a small number of times. Its antigen is undetermined. One entry per CDR3 protein results from TCRdb running MiXCR on the 5' RACE reads. Of under 200,000 distinct CDR3 sequences in the sample, around a tenth were seen once. V was cut by 1 base and J by 6 bases, with 12 bases left in between. The CDR3 extends over 14 amino acids. Germline V CDR1 and CDR2: KGHSH, LQKENI. The sequenced sample consisted of PBMCs or a T cell subset sorted from them (not recorded which). This receptor was identified in a man between 18 and 29 years old who had mild COVID-19 (a few samples of this study predate the infection). Cell type and time point are not known. The J gene is TRBJ1-2, the V gene TRBV18; no clear D gene. The CDR3: CASSPRSGTDGYTF. The CDR3 DNA is TGTGCCAGCTCACCACGGAGCGGAACGGATGGCTACACCTTC.